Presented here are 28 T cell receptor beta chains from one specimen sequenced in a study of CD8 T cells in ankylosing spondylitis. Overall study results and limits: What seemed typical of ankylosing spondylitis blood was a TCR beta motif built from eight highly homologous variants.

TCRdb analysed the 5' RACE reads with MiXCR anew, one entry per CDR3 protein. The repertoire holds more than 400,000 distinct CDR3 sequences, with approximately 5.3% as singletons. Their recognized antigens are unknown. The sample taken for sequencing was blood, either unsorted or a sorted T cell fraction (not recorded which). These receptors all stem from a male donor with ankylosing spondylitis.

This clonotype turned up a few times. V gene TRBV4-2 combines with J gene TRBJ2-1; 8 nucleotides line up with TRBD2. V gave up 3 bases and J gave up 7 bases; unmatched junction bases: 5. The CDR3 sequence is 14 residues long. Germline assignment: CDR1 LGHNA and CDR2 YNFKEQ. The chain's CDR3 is CASSQTTGGNEQFF. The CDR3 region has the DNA TGTGCCAGCAGCCAGACGACGGGGGGGAATGAGCAGTTCTTC.

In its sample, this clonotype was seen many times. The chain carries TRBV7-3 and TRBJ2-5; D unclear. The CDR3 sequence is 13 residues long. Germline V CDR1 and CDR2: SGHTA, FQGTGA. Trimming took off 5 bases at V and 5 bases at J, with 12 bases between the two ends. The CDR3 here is CASSQAVWETQYF. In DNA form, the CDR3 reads TGTGCCAGCAGCCAAGCCGTCTGGGAGACCCAGTACTTC.

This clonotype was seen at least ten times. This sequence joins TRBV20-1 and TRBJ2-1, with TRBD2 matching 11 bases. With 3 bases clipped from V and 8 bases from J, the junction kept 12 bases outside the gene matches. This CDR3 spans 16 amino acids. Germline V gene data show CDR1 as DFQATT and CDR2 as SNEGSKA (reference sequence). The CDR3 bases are TGCAGTGCTAGTCGACTAGCGGGATACGAGGCGGATGAGCAGTTCTTC. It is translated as CSASRLAGYEADEQFF.

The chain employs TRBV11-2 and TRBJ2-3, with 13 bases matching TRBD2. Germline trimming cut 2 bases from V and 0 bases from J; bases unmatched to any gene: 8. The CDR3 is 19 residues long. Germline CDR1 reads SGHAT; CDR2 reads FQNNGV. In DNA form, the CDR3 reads TGTGCCAGCAGCTTAACCGGGACTAGCGGGACCTCTAGCACAGATACGCAGTATTTT. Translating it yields CASSLTGTSGTSSTDTQYF.

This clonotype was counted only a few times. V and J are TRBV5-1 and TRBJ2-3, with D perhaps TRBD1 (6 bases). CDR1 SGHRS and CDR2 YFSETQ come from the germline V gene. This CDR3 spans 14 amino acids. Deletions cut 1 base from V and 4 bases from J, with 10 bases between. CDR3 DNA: TGCGCCAGCAGCTTGATGTCAGGGGCAGATACGCAGTATTTT. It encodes CASSLMSGADTQYF.

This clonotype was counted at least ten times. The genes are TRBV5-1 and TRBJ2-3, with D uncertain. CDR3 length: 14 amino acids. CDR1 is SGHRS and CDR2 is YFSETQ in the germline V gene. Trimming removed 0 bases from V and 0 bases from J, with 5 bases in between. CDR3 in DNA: TGCGCCAGCAGCTTGGGACATAGCACAGATACGCAGTATTTT. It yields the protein CASSLGHSTDTQYF.

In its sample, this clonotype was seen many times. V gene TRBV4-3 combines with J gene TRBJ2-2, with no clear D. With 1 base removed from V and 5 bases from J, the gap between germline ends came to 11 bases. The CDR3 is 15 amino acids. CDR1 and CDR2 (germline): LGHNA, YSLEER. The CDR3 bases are TGCGCCAGCAGCCAAGTATCGTCAGTAACCGGGGAGCTGTTTTTT. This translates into CASSQVSSVTGELFF.

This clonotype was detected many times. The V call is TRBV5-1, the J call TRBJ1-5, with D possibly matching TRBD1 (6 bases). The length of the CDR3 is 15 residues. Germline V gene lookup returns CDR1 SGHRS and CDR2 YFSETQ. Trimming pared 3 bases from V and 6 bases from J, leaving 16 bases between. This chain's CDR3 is CASSSDPGVGQPQHF. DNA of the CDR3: TGCGCCAGCAGCTCGGACCCAGGGGTCGGTCAGCCCCAGCATTTT.

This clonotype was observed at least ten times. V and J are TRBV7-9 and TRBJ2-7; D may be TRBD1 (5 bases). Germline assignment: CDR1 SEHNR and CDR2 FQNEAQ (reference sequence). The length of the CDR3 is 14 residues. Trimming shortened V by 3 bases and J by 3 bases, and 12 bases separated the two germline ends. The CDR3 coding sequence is TGTGCCAGCAGCTTGACAGCCTCAATCTACGAGCAGTACTTC. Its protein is CASSLTASIYEQYF.

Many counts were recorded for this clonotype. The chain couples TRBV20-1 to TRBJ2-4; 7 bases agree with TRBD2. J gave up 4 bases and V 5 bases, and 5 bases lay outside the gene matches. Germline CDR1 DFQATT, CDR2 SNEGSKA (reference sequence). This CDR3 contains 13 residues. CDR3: CSAWASGKNIQYF. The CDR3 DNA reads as TGCAGTGCTTGGGCTAGCGGTAAAAACATTCAGTACTTC.

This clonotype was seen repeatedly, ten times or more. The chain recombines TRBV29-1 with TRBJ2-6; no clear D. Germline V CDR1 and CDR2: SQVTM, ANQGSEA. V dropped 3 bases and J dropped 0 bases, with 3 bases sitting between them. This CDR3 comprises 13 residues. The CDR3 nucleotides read TGCAGCGTTGAGGTCTCTGGGGCCAACGTCCTGACTTTC. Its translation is CSVEVSGANVLTF.

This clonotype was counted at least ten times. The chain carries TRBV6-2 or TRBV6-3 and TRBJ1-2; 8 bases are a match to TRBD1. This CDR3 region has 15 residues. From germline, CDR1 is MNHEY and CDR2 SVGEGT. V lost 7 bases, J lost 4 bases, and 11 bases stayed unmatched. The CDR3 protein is CASKDGTGFIYGYTF. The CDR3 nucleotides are TGTGCCAGCAAAGACGGGACAGGATTTATCTATGGCTACACCTTC.

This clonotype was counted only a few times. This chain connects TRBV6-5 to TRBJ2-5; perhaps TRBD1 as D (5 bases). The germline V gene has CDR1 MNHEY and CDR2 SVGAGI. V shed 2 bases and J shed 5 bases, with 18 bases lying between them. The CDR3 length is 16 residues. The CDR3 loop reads CASSYVVILYRETQYF. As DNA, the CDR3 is TGTGCCAGCAGTTACGTAGTTATTCTTTACAGGGAGACCCAGTACTTC.

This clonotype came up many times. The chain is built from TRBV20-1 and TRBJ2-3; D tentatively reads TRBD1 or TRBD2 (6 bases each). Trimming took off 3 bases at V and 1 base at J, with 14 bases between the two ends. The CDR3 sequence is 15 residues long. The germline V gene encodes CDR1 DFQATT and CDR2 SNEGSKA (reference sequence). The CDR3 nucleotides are TGCAGTGCTAGCGGGGGCGCCGAACGCACAGATACGCAGTATTTT. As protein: CSASGGAERTDTQYF.

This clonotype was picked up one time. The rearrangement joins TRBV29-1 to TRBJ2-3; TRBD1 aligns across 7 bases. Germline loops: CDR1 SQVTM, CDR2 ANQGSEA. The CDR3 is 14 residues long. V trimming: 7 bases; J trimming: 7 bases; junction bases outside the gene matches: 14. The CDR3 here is CSAIAGTDVYTQYF. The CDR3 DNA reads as TGCAGCGCCATAGCCGGGACAGATGTGTATACGCAGTATTTT.

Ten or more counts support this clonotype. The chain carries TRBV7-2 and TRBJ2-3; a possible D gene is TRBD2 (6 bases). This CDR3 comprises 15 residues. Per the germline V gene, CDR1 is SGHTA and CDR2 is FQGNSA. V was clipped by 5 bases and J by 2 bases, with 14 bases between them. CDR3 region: CASSNRRRVTDTQYF. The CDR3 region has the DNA TGTGCCAGCAGCAACCGACGGAGGGTCACAGATACGCAGTATTTT. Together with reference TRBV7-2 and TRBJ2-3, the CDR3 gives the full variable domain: GAGVSQSPSNKVTEKGKDVELRCDPISGHTALYWYRQSLGQGLEFLIYFQGNSAPDKSGLPSDRFSAERTGGSVSTLTIQRTQQEDSAVYLCASSNRRRVTDTQYFGPGTRLTVL.

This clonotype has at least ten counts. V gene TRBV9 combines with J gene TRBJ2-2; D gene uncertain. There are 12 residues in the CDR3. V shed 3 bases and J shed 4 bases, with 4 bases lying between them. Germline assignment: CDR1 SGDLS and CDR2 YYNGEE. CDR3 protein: CASSAFTGELFF. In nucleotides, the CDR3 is TGTGCCAGCAGCGCCTTCACCGGGGAGCTGTTTTTT.

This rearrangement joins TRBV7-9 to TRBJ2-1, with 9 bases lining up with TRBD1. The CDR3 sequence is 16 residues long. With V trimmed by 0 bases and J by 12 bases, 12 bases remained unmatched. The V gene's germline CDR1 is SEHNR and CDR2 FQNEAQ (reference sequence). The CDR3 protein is CASSLASPGQGLGQFF. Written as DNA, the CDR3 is TGTGCCAGCAGCTTAGCCTCTCCGGGACAGGGCCTAGGGCAGTTCTTC.

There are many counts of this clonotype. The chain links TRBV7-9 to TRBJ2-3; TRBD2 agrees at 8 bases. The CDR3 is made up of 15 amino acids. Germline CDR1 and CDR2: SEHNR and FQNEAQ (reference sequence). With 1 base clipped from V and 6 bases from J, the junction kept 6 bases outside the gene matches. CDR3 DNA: TGTGCCAGCAGCTTAGTTGTAGCGGGACTCGATACGCAGTATTTT. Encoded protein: CASSLVVAGLDTQYF.

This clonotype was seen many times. The CDR3 DNA reads as TGCGCCAGCAGCTTGGACGGCTACAATGAGCAGTTCTTC. Its translation: CASSLDGYNEQFF. The chain joins TRBV5-1 to TRBJ2-1; no clear D gene. The CDR3 consists of 13 residues. Germline CDR1 reads SGHRS; CDR2 reads YFSETQ. The V and J ends lost 0 bases and 3 bases respectively, with 4 bases between them. Filled out from reference TRBV5-1 and TRBJ2-1, the complete variable domain reads KAGVTQTPRYLIKTRGQQVTLSCSPISGHRSVSWYQQTPGQGLQFLFEYFSETQRNKGNFPGRFSGRQFSNSRSEMNVSTLELGDSALYLCASSLDGYNEQFFGPGTRLTVL.

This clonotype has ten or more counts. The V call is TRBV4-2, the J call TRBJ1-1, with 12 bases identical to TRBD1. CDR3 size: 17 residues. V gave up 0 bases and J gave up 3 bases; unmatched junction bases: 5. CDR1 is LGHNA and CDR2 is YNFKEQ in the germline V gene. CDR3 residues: CASSQDLGQGAYTEAFF. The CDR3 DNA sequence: TGTGCCAGCAGCCAAGATCTGGGACAGGGGGCTTACACTGAAGCTTTCTTT.

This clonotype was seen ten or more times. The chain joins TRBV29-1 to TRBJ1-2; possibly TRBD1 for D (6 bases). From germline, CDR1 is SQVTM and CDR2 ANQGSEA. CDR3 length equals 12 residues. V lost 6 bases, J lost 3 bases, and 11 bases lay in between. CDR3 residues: CSVKPGDYGYTF. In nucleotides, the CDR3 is TGCAGCGTGAAGCCAGGGGACTATGGCTACACCTTC.

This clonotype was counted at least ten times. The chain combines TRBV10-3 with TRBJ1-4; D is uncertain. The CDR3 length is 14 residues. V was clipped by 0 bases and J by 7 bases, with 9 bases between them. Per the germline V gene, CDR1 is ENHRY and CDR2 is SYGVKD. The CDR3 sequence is CAISESGLAEKLFF. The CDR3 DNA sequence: TGTGCCATCAGTGAGTCGGGCTTGGCTGAAAAACTGTTTTTT.

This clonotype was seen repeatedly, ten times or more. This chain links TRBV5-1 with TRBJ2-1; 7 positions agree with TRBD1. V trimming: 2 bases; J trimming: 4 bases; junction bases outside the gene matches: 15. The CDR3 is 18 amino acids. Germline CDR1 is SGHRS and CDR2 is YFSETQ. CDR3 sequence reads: CASSLMVTGTEVYNEQFF. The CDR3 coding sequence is TGCGCCAGCAGCTTAATGGTGACCGGGACAGAGGTGTACAATGAGCAGTTCTTC.

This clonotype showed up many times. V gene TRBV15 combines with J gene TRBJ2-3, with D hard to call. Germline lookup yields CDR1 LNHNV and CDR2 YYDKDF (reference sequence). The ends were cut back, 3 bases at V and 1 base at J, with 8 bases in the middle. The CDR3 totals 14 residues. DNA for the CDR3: TGTGCCACCAGCAGCAAGAAACGCACAGATACGCAGTATTTT. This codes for CATSSKKRTDTQYF. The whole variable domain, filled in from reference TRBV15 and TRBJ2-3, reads DAMVIQNPRYQVTQFGKPVTLSCSQTLNHNVMYWYQQKSSQAPKLLFHYYDKDFNNEADTPDNFQSRRPNTSFCFLDIRSPGLGDTAMYLCATSSKKRTDTQYFGPGTRLTVL.

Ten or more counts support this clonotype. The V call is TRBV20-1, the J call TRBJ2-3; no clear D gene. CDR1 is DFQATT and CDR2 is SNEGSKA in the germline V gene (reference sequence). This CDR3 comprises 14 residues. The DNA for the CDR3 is TGCTCTGCGGTAGGCTCCTTCGGGCCAGATACGCAGTATTTT. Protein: CSAVGSFGPDTQYF.

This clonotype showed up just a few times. The CDR3 sequence: CASSLGSGRAVGNEQFF. CDR3 in DNA: TGCGCCAGCAGCTTAGGGAGCGGGAGGGCTGTCGGCAATGAGCAGTTCTTC. V is TRBV5-1 and J is TRBJ2-1; 10 nucleotides align to TRBD2. After removal of 2 bases from V and 6 bases from J, the junction contained 11 bases not matched to a gene. There are 17 residues in the CDR3. Germline V gene data show CDR1 as SGHRS and CDR2 as YFSETQ.

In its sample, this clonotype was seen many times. The CDR3 region is CSALGQPQETQYF. The CDR3 coding sequence is TGCAGTGCTCTGGGACAACCCCAAGAGACCCAGTACTTC. The rearrangement joins TRBV20-1 to TRBJ2-5; tentatively, D is TRBD1 (6 bases). V was trimmed by 5 bases and J by 1 base, leaving 11 bases between them. CDR1 is DFQATT and CDR2 is SNEGSKA in the germline V gene (reference sequence). This CDR3 is built from 13 residues.